This entry lists 31 T cell receptor beta chains sequenced from one sample in a study of technical replicates of blood from a handful of donors (dated by TCRdb to 2016 to 2017). Libraries were prepared through the immunoSEQ multiplex PCR assay. What TCRdb holds here is the immuneACCESS table cut down to in-frame rearrangements. Part of the clones is not present; checked against another copy, under half of the missing clones reflect an unresolved V gene, and the others are unexplained. In all, the sample holds some 90,000 clones, and 85% to 95% of those were seen once. Of the sample, about 0.37% is held by the ten largest clones. The sequenced sample consisted of T cells isolated from PBMCs. These TCRs come from a human donor in good health.

This clone was seen just once. This chain uses TRBV19 with TRBJ2-7; TRBD2 might be the D (6 bases). Trimming removed 5 bases from V and 7 bases from J, with 21 bases in between. The germline V gene has CDR1 LNHDA and CDR2 SQIVND (reference sequence). The CDR3 has 15 amino acids. CDR3 coding DNA: TGTGCCAGTAGTGGGGGGTTTCCGCCGGTAGGGGAGCAGTACTTC. Protein product: CASSGGFPPVGEQYF.

CDR3 DNA sequence: TGTGCCAGCAGCGGACAGGGGGCTCCCGGGGCCAACGTCCTGACTTTC. This translates into CASSGQGAPGANVLTF. This chain joins TRBV28 and TRBJ2-6, with 11 bases lining up with TRBD1. This CDR3 spans 16 amino acids. After removal of 6 bases from V and 4 bases from J, the junction contained 5 bases not matched to a gene. CDR1 and CDR2 from the germline V gene are MDHEN and SYDVKM.

The chain uses TRBV29-1 and TRBJ1-2, with TRBD1 matching over 7 bases. Germline V lookup: CDR1 SQVTM, CDR2 ANQGSEA. This CDR3 spans 12 amino acids. Unmatched junction bases numbered 2, after V lost 4 bases and J lost 3 bases. The CDR3 bases are TGCAGCGTTGTTAGGGGGCACTATGGCTACACCTTC. Encoded protein: CSVVRGHYGYTF. The full variable domain, in which reference TRBV29-1 and TRBJ1-2 provide the parts outside the CDR3, is SAVISQKPSRDICQRGTSLTIQCQVDSQVTMMFWYRQQPGQSLTLIATANQGSEATYESGFVIDKFPISRPNLTFSTLTVSNMSPEDSSIYLCSVVRGHYGYTFGSGTRLTVV.

The chain joins TRBV5-4 to TRBJ1-2; 8 nucleotides agree with TRBD1. Germline assignment: CDR1 SGHNT and CDR2 YYREEE (reference sequence). The junction had 2 bases not matched to a gene; V was cut back by 0 bases and J by 4 bases. This CDR3 has 14 residues. The CDR3 spells CASSLGTGFYGYTF. CDR3 DNA: TGTGCCAGCAGCTTGGGGACAGGGTTCTATGGCTACACCTTC.

This chain links TRBV6-1 with TRBJ1-1; D uncertain. The ends were cut back, 2 bases at V and 6 bases at J, with 10 bases in the middle. The length of the CDR3 is 13 residues. CDR1 is MNHNS and CDR2 is SASEGT in the germline V gene. The CDR3 nucleotides are TGTGCCAGCAGTGAAACACGGAGATCTGAAGCTTTCTTT. Amino acid sequence: CASSETRRSEAFF.

The gene calls are TRBV13 and TRBJ2-7; D is perhaps TRBD1 (7 bases). CDR3 length: 13 residues. Germline V CDR1 and CDR2: PRHDT, FYEKMQ (reference sequence). Trimming stripped 5 bases from V and 3 bases from J, with 11 bases between. In DNA form, the CDR3 reads TGTGCCAGCAGCGTTCAGGGGGGCTACGAGCAGTACTTC. Translating gives CASSVQGGYEQYF. The variable domain in full, completed from reference TRBV13 and TRBJ2-7, reads AAGVIQSPRHLIKEKRETATLKCYPIPRHDTVYWYQQGPGQDPQFLISFYEKMQSDKGSIPDRFSAQQFSDYHSELNMSSLELGDSALYFCASSVQGGYEQYFGPGTRLTVT.

This rearrangement joins TRBV11-3 to TRBJ2-1; 7 nucleotides match TRBD2. J lost 3 bases, V lost 2 bases, and 4 bases had no gene match. CDR1 and CDR2 (germline): SGHNT, YENEEA. The CDR3 is made up of 15 amino acids. In nucleotides, the CDR3 is TGTGCCAGCAGCTTACTGGGAGGGGACTACAATGAGCAGTTCTTC. The encoded protein is CASSLLGGDYNEQFF. Full variable domain (outside the CDR3, taken from reference TRBV11-3 and TRBJ2-1): EAGVVQSPRYKIIEKKQPVAFWCNPISGHNTLYWYLQNLGQGPELLIRYENEEAVDDSQLPKDRFSAERLKGVDSTLKIQPAELGDSAVYLCASSLLGGDYNEQFFGPGTRLTVL.

J is TRBJ1-5 and V is TRBV2, with unresolved D. The V gene lost 3 bases and the J gene lost 0 bases, with 12 bases spanning the gap. Germline CDR1 and CDR2: SNHLY and FYNNEI. The CDR3 length is 16 residues. CDR3 residues: CASSEETGYSNQPQHF. CDR3 bases: TGTGCCAGCAGTGAGGAGACCGGATATAGCAATCAGCCCCAGCATTTT.

This clone was counted once. The CDR3 coding sequence is TGTGCCAGTAGTATCGGGAGCTCCTACAATGAGCAGTTCTTC. It yields the protein CASSIGSSYNEQFF. The chain combines TRBV19 with TRBJ2-1; the D gene is possibly TRBD2 (6 bases). The CDR3 runs 14 residues. Germline values: CDR1 LNHDA, CDR2 SQIVND (reference sequence). Trimming stripped 3 bases from V and 0 bases from J, with 6 bases between.

This chain joins TRBV6-5 and TRBJ2-1; TRBD1 aligns across 9 bases. Germline loops: CDR1 MNHEY, CDR2 SVGAGI. J gave up 4 bases and V 5 bases, and 3 bases lay outside the gene matches. The CDR3 runs to 14 residues. This CDR3 is CASSGTGLYNEQFF. DNA for the CDR3: TGTGCCAGCAGTGGGACAGGGTTATACAATGAGCAGTTCTTC.

The chain uses TRBV10-3 and TRBJ1-2; D may be TRBD1 (6 bases). The V gene lost 4 bases and the J gene lost 8 bases, with 20 bases spanning the gap. CDR3 length equals 15 residues. Per germline, CDR1 ENHRY and CDR2 SYGVKD. This CDR3 is CAISGGDGQFNGYTF. CDR3 nucleotides: TGTGCCATCAGTGGAGGGGACGGACAGTTTAACGGCTACACCTTC.

The chain employs TRBV2 and TRBJ2-2; maybe TRBD2 (6 bases). The CDR3 has 16 residues. Germline V CDR1 and CDR2: SNHLY, FYNNEI. Between the trimmed V and J ends, which lost 5 bases and 2 bases, there was a span of 15 bases. The CDR3 sequence: CASSSRLVTNTGELFF. CDR3 coding DNA: TGTGCCAGCAGTAGCAGACTAGTCACAAACACCGGGGAGCTGTTTTTT.

The genes are TRBV5-6 and TRBJ1-3; D is uncertain. This CDR3 has 14 residues. From germline, CDR1 is SGHDT and CDR2 YYEEEE. Trimming removed 1 base at V and 0 bases at J, with 5 bases between. CDR3 DNA: TGTGCCAGCAGCTTGTCCGTCTCTGGAAACACCATATATTTT. Protein sequence: CASSLSVSGNTIYF.

This chain links TRBV18 with TRBJ2-7; no firm D call. The CDR3 sequence is 14 residues long. CDR1 and CDR2 (germline): KGHSH, LQKENI. Trimming pared 1 base from V and 5 bases from J, leaving 12 bases between. CDR3 nucleotides: TGTGCCAGCTCACCACACGGCAGGTTAAACGAGCAGTACTTC. It codes for CASSPHGRLNEQYF.

The chain links TRBV2 to TRBJ2-7; 10 positions match TRBD1. J lost 3 bases, V lost 7 bases, and 12 bases had no gene match. CDR3 size: 16 residues. Germline V CDR1 and CDR2: SNHLY, FYNNEI. CDR3 in amino acids: CASIPPGQGKNYEQYF. The DNA of the CDR3 is TGTGCCAGCATACCGCCGGGACAGGGGAAGAACTACGAGCAGTACTTC.

This chain links TRBV6-1 with TRBJ2-1; TRBD2 agrees at 9 bases. Germline V gene sequence: CDR1 MNHNS, CDR2 SASEGT. After removal of 1 base from V and 4 bases from J, the junction contained 8 bases not matched to a gene. The CDR3 is 17 residues long. The CDR3, as DNA: TGTGCCAGCAGTGAAGTAGGGCAGCTAGCGGGGTACAATGAGCAGTTCTTC. The encoded protein is CASSEVGQLAGYNEQFF.

The rearrangement uses TRBV27 and TRBJ2-7, with 12 positions matching TRBD2. The V segment lost 5 bases and the J segment 10 bases; nucleotides outside the gene matches: 9. Germline CDR1 MNHEY, CDR2 SMNVEV (reference sequence). CDR3 length: 14 amino acids. This chain's CDR3 is CASSPRLAGAEQYF. DNA for the CDR3: TGTGCCAGCAGTCCTAGACTAGCGGGAGCAGAACAGTACTTC.

The genes are TRBV5-4 and TRBJ2-7, with D maybe TRBD2 (6 bases). This CDR3 comprises 13 residues. CDR1 is SGHNT, CDR2 YYREEE, per germline (reference sequence). The ends were cut back, 2 bases at V and 2 bases at J, with 8 bases in the middle. CDR3 loop: CASSFSGAYEQYF. CDR3 nucleotides: TGTGCCAGCAGCTTTTCGGGGGCCTACGAGCAGTACTTC.

The chain has TRBV6-5 and TRBJ2-3; D is uncertain. CDR3 length: 15 residues. V lost 6 bases to trimming and J lost 2 bases, with 15 bases between them. Per germline, CDR1 MNHEY and CDR2 SVGAGI. The CDR3 loop reads CASSDDWSPTDTQYF. For the CDR3, the DNA is TGTGCCAGCAGCGATGACTGGTCTCCCACAGATACGCAGTATTTT.

The J gene is TRBJ2-1, the V gene TRBV4-1, with D tentatively TRBD2 (5 bases). The V end was cut by 0 bases, the J end by 1 base, with 13 bases between. The CDR3 length is 17 residues. CDR1 is MGHRA and CDR2 is YSYEKL in the germline V gene. CDR3 sequence reads: CASSQDRELVSYNEQFF. DNA of the CDR3: TGCGCCAGCAGCCAAGATCGAGAACTAGTTTCCTACAATGAGCAGTTCTTC.

V gene TRBV13 combines with J gene TRBJ2-3, with a tentative D call TRBD2 (7 bases). The germline V gene encodes CDR1 PRHDT and CDR2 FYEKMQ (reference sequence). The CDR3 spans 14 residues. The V end was cut by 4 bases, the J end by 14 bases, with 22 bases between. CDR3 protein: CASSSQSTGGGPYF. The CDR3 bases are TGTGCCAGCAGCTCCCAGTCGACTGGCGGGGGCCCGTATTTT.

Here the CDR3 reads CASSLSVQHEQYF. DNA of the CDR3: TGTGCCAGCAGCTTAAGTGTACAACACGAGCAGTACTTC. The chain combines TRBV7-3 with TRBJ2-7; D call uncertain. Germline V gives CDR1 SGHTA, CDR2 FQGTGA. The CDR3 loop spans 13 amino acids. Trimming removed 1 base from V and 5 bases from J, with 9 bases in between.

The V and J genes are TRBV7-9 and TRBJ1-5, with D perhaps matching TRBD1 (5 bases). The germline V and J ends were trimmed by 3 bases and 6 bases, with 9 bases remaining between them. Per the germline V gene, CDR1 is SEHNR and CDR2 is FQNEAQ (reference sequence). The CDR3 is 13 amino acids. The CDR3 region has the DNA TGTGCCAGCAGCTTGTTGGGGGGTCAGCCCCAGCATTTT. Its protein product is CASSLLGGQPQHF.

V and J are TRBV6-1 and TRBJ2-5; D ambiguous. The CDR3 extends over 13 amino acids. Trimming took 5 bases from V and 2 from J, leaving 9 bases between them. Germline CDR1 MNHNS, CDR2 SASEGT. This CDR3 reads CASSLSSQETQYF. The DNA for the CDR3 is TGTGCCAGCAGTCTTAGCAGTCAAGAGACCCAGTACTTC.

The chain links TRBV5-1 to TRBJ2-2; TRBD1 agrees at 9 bases. The CDR3 has 14 residues. Germline V gene lookup returns CDR1 SGHRS and CDR2 YFSETQ. V was pared by 4 bases and J by 4 bases, with 2 bases of the junction left unmatched. The CDR3 loop reads CASSLDRGTGELFF. The CDR3 nucleotides read TGCGCCAGCAGCCTGGACAGGGGCACCGGGGAGCTGTTTTTT.

J is TRBJ2-1 and V is TRBV5-6; TRBD2 matches 8 bases. Trimming took 4 bases from V and 4 from J; bases not matched to a gene: 10. The germline V gene encodes CDR1 SGHDT and CDR2 YYEEEE. The CDR3 totals 16 residues. The CDR3 is CASSPAYGRGYNEQFF. The CDR3 DNA is TGTGCCAGCAGCCCTGCATACGGGAGGGGGTACAATGAGCAGTTCTTC.

V gene TRBV28 combines with J gene TRBJ2-7, with D possibly being TRBD2 (5 bases). Germline V gene sequence: CDR1 MDHEN, CDR2 SYDVKM. V gave up 2 bases and J gave up 5 bases, with 19 bases separating them. The CDR3 consists of 16 residues. CDR3 nucleotides: TGTGCCAGCAGTTTAACCGGGGTAATTGTGATGCACGAGCAGTACTTC. Its protein product is CASSLTGVIVMHEQYF.

The V and J genes are TRBV15 and TRBJ2-1, with 9 bases matching TRBD2. Germline CDR1 and CDR2: LNHNV and YYDKDF (reference sequence). The CDR3 extends over 17 amino acids. Trimming took 0 bases from V and 7 from J; bases not matched to a gene: 10. The CDR3 DNA sequence: TGTGCCACCAGCAGAGATGAGCTAGCGGGACGGGTAAATGAGCAGTTCTTC. This sequence encodes CATSRDELAGRVNEQFF.

The chain combines TRBV2 with TRBJ2-3; the match to TRBD2 covers 15 bases. CDR3 length equals 18 residues. Germline trimming cut 5 bases from V and 1 base from J; bases unmatched to any gene: 7. In germline, CDR1 is SNHLY, CDR2 FYNNEI. In nucleotides, the CDR3 is TGTGCCAGCAGTTCCGGGACTAGCGGGAGGACGGGCACAGATACGCAGTATTTT. This codes for CASSSGTSGRTGTDTQYF.

The table lists this clone with a few counts. The gene calls are TRBV9 and TRBJ1-1; possibly TRBD1 for D (6 bases). The germline gives CDR1 SGDLS, CDR2 YYNGEE. The CDR3 has 12 residues. V was pared by 5 bases and J by 3 bases, with 8 bases between. CDR3: CASRSGDTEAFF. The CDR3 bases are TGTGCCAGCAGGTCAGGGGACACTGAAGCTTTCTTT.

The chain carries TRBV7-9 and TRBJ1-1; weak D call: TRBD1 (6 bases). In germline, CDR1 is SEHNR, CDR2 FQNEAQ (reference sequence). There are 12 residues in the CDR3. V was pared by 5 bases and J by 5 bases, with 9 bases between. The chain's CDR3 is CASSHRVTEAFF. In nucleotides, the CDR3 is TGTGCCAGCAGCCACAGGGTTACTGAAGCTTTCTTT.